Listed below are T cell receptor beta chains from one sample, sequenced in a study of T cell responses to AZD1222 COVID-19 vaccine. TCRdb's copy holds only in-frame clones and misses some; the assay was immunoSEQ multiplex PCR. The sample shows around 180,000 clones, 88% of them seen only once. The sample here was peripheral blood, taken 28 days after the second AZD1222 dose. The source is an adult who received the AZD1222 COVID-19 vaccine. CDR3s include the opening cysteine and the closing phenylalanine or tryptophan. D genes are given only for firm matches. A clone size is listed for some rows: how often the clone was seen (once, few, many), or a class if it is expanded.

j_gene | abundance | v_gene | d_gene | CDR3nt | CDR3aa
TRBJ2-2 | NA | TRBV29-1 | TRBD2 | TGCAGCGTTGAGACTAGCATAACCGGGGAGCTGTTTTTT | CSVETSITGELFF
TRBJ2-7 | NA | TRBV7-9 | TRBD2 | TGTGCCAGCAGCTTAGGGATCTTAGCGGGAGGTACTGCTTACGAGCAGTACTTC | CASSLGILAGGTAYEQYF
TRBJ1-3 | NA | TRBV28 | NA | TGTGCCAGCAGTTTAATTGCAGGGCTCGACACCATATATTTT | CASSLIAGLDTIYF
TRBJ2-2 | NA | TRBV5-1 | NA | TGCGCCAGCAGCGCGCAGGGTAGTCGGGGCACCGGGGAGCTGTTTTTT | CASSAQGSRGTGELFF
TRBJ2-3 | NA | TRBV7-2 | NA | TGTGCCAGCAGCGTTGGAGATACGCAGTATTTT | CASSVGDTQYF
TRBJ2-7 | NA | TRBV7-2 | NA | TGTGCCAGCAGCCCAGTCGGCGGTTCACCTTCCTACGAGCAGTACTTC | CASSPVGGSPSYEQYF
TRBJ1-6 | NA | TRBV12-3/TRBV12-4 | NA | TGTGCCAGCGGGGGGGCAGGGAATTCACCCCTCCACTTT | CASGGAGNSPLHF
TRBJ2-3 | NA | TRBV29-1 | TRBD2 | TGCAGCGTTGGCGGTAGCGGGAGGGCAGATACGCAGTATTTT | CSVGGSGRADTQYF
TRBJ2-7 | NA | TRBV11-2 | NA | TGTGCCAGCTCTATGGGGCCTCACGAGCAGTACTTC | CASSMGPHEQYF
TRBJ2-2 | NA | TRBV5-1 | NA | TGCGCCAGCAGGCGGAATCTGAACACCGGGGAGCTGTTTTTT | CASRRNLNTGELFF
TRBJ2-1 | NA | TRBV6-2/TRBV6-3 | TRBD2 | TGTGCCAGCAGTCCCACTAGCGGGAGTGTCCTACACAATGAGCAGTTCTTC | CASSPTSGSVLHNEQFF
TRBJ1-6 | NA | TRBV4-2 | TRBD1 | TGTGCCAGCAGCCAAGACCCTCTAGGGGGGCAGGGGGCGGATAATTCACCCCTCCACTTT | CASSQDPLGGQGADNSPLHF
TRBJ2-2 | NA | TRBV7-3 | NA | TGTGCCAGCAGCTTAGGGCCAGAACGTGCTGGGGAGCTGTTTTTT | CASSLGPERAGELFF
TRBJ1-6 | NA | TRBV5-4 | TRBD1 | TGTGCCAGCAGCCTGGGACAGAAGAATTCACCCCTCCACTTT | CASSLGQKNSPLHF
TRBJ2-2 | once | TRBV7-2 | NA | TGTGCCAGCAGCTTAAGGGTCACACAGGTATACGGGGAGCTGTTTTTT | CASSLRVTQVYGELFF
TRBJ2-3 | once | TRBV5-6 | NA | TGTGCCAGCAGCTTGGTAGAGACAGATACGCAGTATTTT | CASSLVETDTQYF
TRBJ2-1 | NA | TRBV9 | TRBD1 | TGTGCCAGCAGCGTAGTACAGGGGAATGAGCAGTTCTTC | CASSVVQGNEQFF